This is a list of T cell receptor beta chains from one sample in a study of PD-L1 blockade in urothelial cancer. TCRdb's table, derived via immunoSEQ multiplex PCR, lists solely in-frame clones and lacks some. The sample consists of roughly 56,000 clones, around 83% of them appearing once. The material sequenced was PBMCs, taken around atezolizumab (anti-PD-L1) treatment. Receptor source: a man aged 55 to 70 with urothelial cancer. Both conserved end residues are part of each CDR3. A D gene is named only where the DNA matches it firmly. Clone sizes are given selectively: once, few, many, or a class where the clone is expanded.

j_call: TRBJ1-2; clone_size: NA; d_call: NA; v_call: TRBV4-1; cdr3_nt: TGCGCCAGCAGCCAAGCGCAGGGATATGGCTACACCTTC; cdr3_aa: CASSQAQGYGYTF
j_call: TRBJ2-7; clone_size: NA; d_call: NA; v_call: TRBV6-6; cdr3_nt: TGTGCCAGCAGTCCCACAGGTCAATCCTACGAGCAGTACTTC; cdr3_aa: CASSPTGQSYEQYF
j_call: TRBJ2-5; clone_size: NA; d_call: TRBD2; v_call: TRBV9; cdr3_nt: TGTGCCAGCAGCGTAAACAGCGGGGGTACCGAGACCCAGTACTTC; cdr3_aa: CASSVNSGGTETQYF
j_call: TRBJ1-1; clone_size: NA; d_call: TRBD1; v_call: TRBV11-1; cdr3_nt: TGTGCCAGCAGCTTAGATCAGGGGGCCTTGAACACTGAAGCTTTCTTT; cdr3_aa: CASSLDQGALNTEAFF
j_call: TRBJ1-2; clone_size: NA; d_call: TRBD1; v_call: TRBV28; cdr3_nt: TGTGCCAGCAGATACCCCGGGACAGGGGACTATGGCTACACCTTC; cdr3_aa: CASRYPGTGDYGYTF
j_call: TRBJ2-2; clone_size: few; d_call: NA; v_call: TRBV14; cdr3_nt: TGTGCCAGCAGCCAGGGTCTGCGACAGGGAGGCACCGGGGAGCTGTTTTTT; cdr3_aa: CASSQGLRQGGTGELFF
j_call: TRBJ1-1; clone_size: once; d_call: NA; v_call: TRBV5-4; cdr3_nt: TGTGCCAGCACCTACCCGGGGGGGCGGGCTGAAGCTTTCTTT; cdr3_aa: CASTYPGGRAEAFF
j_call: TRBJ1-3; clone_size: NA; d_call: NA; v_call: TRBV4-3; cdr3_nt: TGCGCCAGCAGCCAAGATGTCGGGACTGTAAACTCTGGAAACACCATATATTTT; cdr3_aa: CASSQDVGTVNSGNTIYF
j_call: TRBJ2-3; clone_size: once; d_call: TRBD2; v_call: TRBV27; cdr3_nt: TGTGCCAGCAGTTTAAGGGCTAGCGGGCAGGGGTATACGCAGTATTTT; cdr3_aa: CASSLRASGQGYTQYF
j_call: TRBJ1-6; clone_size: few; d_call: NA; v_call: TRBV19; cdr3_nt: TGTGCCAGTAGTATAGCGGGGTACCATTCACCCCTCCACTTT; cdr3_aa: CASSIAGYHSPLHF
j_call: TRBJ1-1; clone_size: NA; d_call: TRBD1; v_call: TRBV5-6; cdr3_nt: TGTGCCAGCAGCTTGGCCGGGACAGGGGGCGCCCTGAACACTGAAGCTTTCTTT; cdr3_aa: CASSLAGTGGALNTEAFF
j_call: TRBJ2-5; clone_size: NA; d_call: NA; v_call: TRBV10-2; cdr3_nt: TGCGCCAGCAGTGTAGACACAGGGTACGAGACCCAGTACTTC; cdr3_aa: CASSVDTGYETQYF
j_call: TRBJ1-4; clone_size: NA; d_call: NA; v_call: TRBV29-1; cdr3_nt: TGCAGCGTTGTAGCAACTAATGAAAAACTGTTTTTT; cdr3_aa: CSVVATNEKLFF
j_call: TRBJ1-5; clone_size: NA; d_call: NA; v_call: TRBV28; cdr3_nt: TGTGCCAGCAGTTTACAGGGCAATCAGCCCCAGCATTTT; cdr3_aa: CASSLQGNQPQHF
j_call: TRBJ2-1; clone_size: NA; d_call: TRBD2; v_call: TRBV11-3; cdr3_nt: TGTGCCAGCAGCATGACCGGGACTAGCAGCTACAATGAGCAGTTCTTC; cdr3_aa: CASSMTGTSSYNEQFF
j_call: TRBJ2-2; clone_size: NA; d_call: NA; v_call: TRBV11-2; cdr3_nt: TGTGCCAGCAGCTCGAGTAACACCGGGGAGCTGTTTTTT; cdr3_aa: CASSSSNTGELFF
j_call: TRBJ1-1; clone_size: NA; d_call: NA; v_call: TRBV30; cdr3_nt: TGTGCCTGGATCCGGGTTCAAGCTTTCTTT; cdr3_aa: CAWIRVQAFF
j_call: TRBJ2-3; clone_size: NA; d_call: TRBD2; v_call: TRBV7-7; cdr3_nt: TGTGCTAGCAGCCCGGGACTAGCGGGAGCGGTAGATACGCAGTATTTT; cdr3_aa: CASSPGLAGAVDTQYF
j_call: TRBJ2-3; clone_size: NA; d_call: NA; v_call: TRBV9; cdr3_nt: TGTGCCAGCACTCTTGGGGGGGCCGATGATACGCAGTATTTT; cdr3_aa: CASTLGGADDTQYF
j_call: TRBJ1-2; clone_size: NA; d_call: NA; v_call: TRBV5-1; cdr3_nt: TGCGCCAGCAGCTTGAGGACGGAGGATGGCTACACCTTC; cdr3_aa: CASSLRTEDGYTF
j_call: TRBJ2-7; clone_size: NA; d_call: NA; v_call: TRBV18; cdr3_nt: TGTGCCAGCTCACCACCGTCTAGGTTCTACGAGCAGTACTTC; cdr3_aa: CASSPPSRFYEQYF
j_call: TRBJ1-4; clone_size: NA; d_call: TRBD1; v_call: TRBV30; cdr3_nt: TGTGCCTGGAGTTGGACAGGGGGCGCGGATGAAAAACTGTTTTTT; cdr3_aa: CAWSWTGGADEKLFF
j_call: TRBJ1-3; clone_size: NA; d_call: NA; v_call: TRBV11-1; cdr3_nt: TGTGCCAGCAGCGCCAAAGGCAGGGGCTCTGGAAACACCATATATTTT; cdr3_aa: CASSAKGRGSGNTIYF
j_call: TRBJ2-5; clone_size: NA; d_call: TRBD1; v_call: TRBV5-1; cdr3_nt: TGCGCCAGCAGCCGAACAGGGGGCGTAGAGACCCAGTACTTC; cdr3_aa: CASSRTGGVETQYF
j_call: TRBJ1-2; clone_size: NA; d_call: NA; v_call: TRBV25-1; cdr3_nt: TGTGCCAGCAGTCCCCCCCTTGGGGCGTTAGGCTACACCTTC; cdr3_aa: CASSPPLGALGYTF
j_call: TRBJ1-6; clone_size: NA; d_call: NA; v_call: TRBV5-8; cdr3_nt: TGTGCCAGCAGCGTGCTATTATCACCCCTCCACTTT; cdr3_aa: CASSVLLSPLHF
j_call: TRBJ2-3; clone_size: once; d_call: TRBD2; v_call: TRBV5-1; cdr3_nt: TGCGCCAGCAGCCTCACATGGACTAGCGGGAGCCTAACTAGCACAGATACGCAGTATTTT; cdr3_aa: CASSLTWTSGSLTSTDTQYF
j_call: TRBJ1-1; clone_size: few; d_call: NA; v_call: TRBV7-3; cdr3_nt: TGTGCCAGCAGCTTATGCGAGGGGGACCCTGGCACTGAAGCTTTCTTT; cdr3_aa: CASSLCEGDPGTEAFF
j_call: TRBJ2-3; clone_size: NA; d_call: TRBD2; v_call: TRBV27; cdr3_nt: TGTGCCAGCAGCGAAGTGGGGGGGGTGGGCACAGATACGCAGTATTTT; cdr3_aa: CASSEVGGVGTDTQYF
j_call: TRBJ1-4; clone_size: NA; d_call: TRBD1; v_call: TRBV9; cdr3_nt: TGTGCCAGCAGCGGGACAGGGTCTCGAGAAAAACTGTTTTTT; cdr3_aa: CASSGTGSREKLFF
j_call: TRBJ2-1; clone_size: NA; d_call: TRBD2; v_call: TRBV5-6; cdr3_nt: TGTGCCAGCAGCTTAGGATTAGCGGGAGGGGAGTCGTTCTTC; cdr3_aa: CASSLGLAGGESFF
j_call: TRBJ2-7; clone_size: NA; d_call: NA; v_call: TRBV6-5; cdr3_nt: TGTGCCAGCAATACCGGGCGGGGCTACGAGCAGTACTTC; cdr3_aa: CASNTGRGYEQYF
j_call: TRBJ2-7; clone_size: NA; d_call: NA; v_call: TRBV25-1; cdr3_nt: TGTGCCAGCAGTGAATGGGGAGGCAGCTCCTACGAGCAGTACTTC; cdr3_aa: CASSEWGGSSYEQYF
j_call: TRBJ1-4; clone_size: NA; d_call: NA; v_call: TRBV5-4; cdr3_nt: TGTGCCAGCAGCTTTGGACAGAGCGCAACTAATGAAAAACTGTTTTTT; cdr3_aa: CASSFGQSATNEKLFF
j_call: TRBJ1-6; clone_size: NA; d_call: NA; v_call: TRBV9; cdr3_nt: TGTGCCAGCGGACGGGGGGATGCCTATAATTCACCCCTCCACTTT; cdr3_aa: CASGRGDAYNSPLHF
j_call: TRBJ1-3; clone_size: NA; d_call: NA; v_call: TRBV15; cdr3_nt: TGTGCCACCAGCAGAGATCTAGGCTTCTCTGGAAACACCATATATTTT; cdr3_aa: CATSRDLGFSGNTIYF
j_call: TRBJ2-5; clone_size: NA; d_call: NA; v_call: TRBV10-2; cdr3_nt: TGCGCCAGCAGTGAGTCGGCCCCTAGGGGAGAGACCCAGTACTTC; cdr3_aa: CASSESAPRGETQYF
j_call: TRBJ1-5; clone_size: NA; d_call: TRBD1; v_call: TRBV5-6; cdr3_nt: TGTGCCAGCAGCCTATGGGACAGGGAAAATCAGCCCCAGCATTTT; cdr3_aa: CASSLWDRENQPQHF
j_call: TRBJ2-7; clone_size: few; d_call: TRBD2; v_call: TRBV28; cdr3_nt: TGTGCCAGCAGGGCGGGGGGCCCCCACGAGCAGTACTTC; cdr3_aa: CASRAGGPHEQYF
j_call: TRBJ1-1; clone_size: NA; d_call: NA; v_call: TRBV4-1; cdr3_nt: TGCGCCAGCAGCCAAGGGACTACGAACACTGAAGCTTTCTTT; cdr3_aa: CASSQGTTNTEAFF
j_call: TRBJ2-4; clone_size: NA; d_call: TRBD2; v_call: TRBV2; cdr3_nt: TGTGCCAGCAGCCTCGGGACTACGTTAGCCAAAAACATTCAGTACTTC; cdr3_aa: CASSLGTTLAKNIQYF
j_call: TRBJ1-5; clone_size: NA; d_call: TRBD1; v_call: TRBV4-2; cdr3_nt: TGTGCCAGCAGCCAGACAGGGGGAAGGGGTCAGCCCCAGCATTTT; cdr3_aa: CASSQTGGRGQPQHF
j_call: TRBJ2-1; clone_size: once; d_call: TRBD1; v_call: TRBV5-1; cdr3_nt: TGCGCCAGCAGCTTGGGACAGGGCAGCAATGAGCAGTTCTTC; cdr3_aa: CASSLGQGSNEQFF
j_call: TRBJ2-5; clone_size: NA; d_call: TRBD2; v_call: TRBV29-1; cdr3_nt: TGCAGCGTCCGCGGGGGAGGTGGAGAGACCCAGTACTTC; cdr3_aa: CSVRGGGGETQYF
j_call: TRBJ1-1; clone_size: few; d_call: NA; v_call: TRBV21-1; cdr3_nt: TGTGCCAGCACCCGACTGACAGGGCTGAACACTGAAGCTTTCTTT; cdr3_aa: CASTRLTGLNTEAFF
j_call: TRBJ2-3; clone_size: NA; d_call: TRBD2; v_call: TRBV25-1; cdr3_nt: TGTGCCAGCAGTGACCCCGGACTAGCGGGGGGTACAGATACGCAGTATTTT; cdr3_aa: CASSDPGLAGGTDTQYF
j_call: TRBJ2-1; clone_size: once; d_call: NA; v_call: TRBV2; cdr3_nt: TGTGCCAGCAATCGGGGGATTAGCTACAATGAGCAGTTCTTC; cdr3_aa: CASNRGISYNEQFF
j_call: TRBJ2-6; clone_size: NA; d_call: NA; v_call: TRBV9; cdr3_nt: TGTGCCAGCAGCCGGGAGCTCTCTGGGGCCAACGTCCTGACTTTC; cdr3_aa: CASSRELSGANVLTF
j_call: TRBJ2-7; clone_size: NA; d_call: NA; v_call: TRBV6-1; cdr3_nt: TGTGCCAGCAGTGAACAGGGCTACGAGCAGTACTTC; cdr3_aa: CASSEQGYEQYF
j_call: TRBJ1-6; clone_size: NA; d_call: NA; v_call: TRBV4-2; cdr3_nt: TGTGCCAGCAGCCAAGAAGGTACAGGGAGTCATAATTCACCCCTCCACTTT; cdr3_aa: CASSQEGTGSHNSPLHF
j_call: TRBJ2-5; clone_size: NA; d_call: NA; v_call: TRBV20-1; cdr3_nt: TGCAGTGCCGCGGGGCAGGAGACCCAGTACTTC; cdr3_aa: CSAAGQETQYF
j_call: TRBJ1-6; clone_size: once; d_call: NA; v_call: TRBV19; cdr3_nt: TGTGCCAGTAGTATGGGGAGAGCAACCGGGAGAAATTCACCCCTCCACTTT; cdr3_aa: CASSMGRATGRNSPLHF
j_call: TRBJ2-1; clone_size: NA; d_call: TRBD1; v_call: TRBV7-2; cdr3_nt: TGTGCCAGCAGCTTAGTTATCTCCCCGGACAGGGGATACAATGAGCAGTTCTTC; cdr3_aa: CASSLVISPDRGYNEQFF
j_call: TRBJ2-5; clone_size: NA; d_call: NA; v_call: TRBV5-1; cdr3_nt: TGCGCCAGCAGCTTGGCCGGTCTGGAGACCCAGTACTTC; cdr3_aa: CASSLAGLETQYF
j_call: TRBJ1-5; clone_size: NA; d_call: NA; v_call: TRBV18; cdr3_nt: TGTGCCAGCTCCGCAACAGGGATAAGCAATCAGCCCCAGCATTTT; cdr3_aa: CASSATGISNQPQHF
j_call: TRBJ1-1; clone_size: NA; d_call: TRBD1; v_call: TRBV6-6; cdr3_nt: TGTGCCAGCAAACAGGGGAGGAACACTGAAGCTTTCTTT; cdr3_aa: CASKQGRNTEAFF
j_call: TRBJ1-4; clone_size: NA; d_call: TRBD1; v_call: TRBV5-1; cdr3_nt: TGCGCCAGCAGCTGGACAGGGACCGCCCTGTTTGGTGAAAAACTGTTTTTT; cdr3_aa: CASSWTGTALFGEKLFF
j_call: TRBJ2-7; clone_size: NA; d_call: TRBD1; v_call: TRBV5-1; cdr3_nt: TGCGCCAGCAGCTTGCGTGGACAGGGCTACGAGCAGTACTTC; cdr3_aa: CASSLRGQGYEQYF
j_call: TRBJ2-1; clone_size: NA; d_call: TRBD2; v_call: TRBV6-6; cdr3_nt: TGTGCCAGCAGGGCAGCCGGGACTAGCGTTAGTGAGCAGTTCTTC; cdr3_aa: CASRAAGTSVSEQFF
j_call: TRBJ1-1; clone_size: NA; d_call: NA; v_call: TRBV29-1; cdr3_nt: TGCAGCGTCGATGCTTGGGGAGGCACTGAAGCTTTCTTT; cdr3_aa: CSVDAWGGTEAFF